What follows describes a single TCR beta chain. TCRdb's table, derived via immunoSEQ multiplex PCR, lists solely in-frame clones and lacks some. The table has about 67,000 clones, 92% seen once. Trimming cost V 4 bases and J 7 bases, with 18 bases left between them. CDR3 length: 15 residues. The germline V gene has CDR1 SGDLS and CDR2 YYNGEE. This sample was included in a study of T cells after somatic rescue of genetic block. This TCR was recovered from a man aged 35-49 years. The sequenced sample consisted of peripheral blood mononuclear cells (PBMCs). The rearrangement joins TRBV9 to TRBJ2-1; weak D call: TRBD2 (5 bases). DNA for the CDR3: TGTGCCAGCAGCCTCTCCCGGACTCAGCAGAATGAGCAGTTCTTC. Translating gives CASSLSRTQQNEQFF.